The 9 T cell receptor beta chains reported below all come from one sample, sequenced in a study of T cell clonality in common variable immunodeficiency (dated by TCRdb to about 2015). The library came from the immunoSEQ multiplex PCR assay. The table comes from immuneACCESS by way of TCRdb, which keeps in-frame sequences with V and J called. Part of the clones is missing from these tables; in studies checked, under half for an unresolved V gene and the rest for unknown reasons. The sample features approximately 44,000 clones, and none is a singleton. 2.5% to 3% of the sample rests with the top ten. What was sequenced was peripheral blood mononuclear cells. All receptors derive from a person between 18 and 69 years old in good health.

This clone was observed at least ten times. The read ends 3 residues early relative to the CDR3; the germline J gene fills the gap. The chain carries TRBV20-1 and TRBJ2-1; 14 bases line up with TRBD2. There are 18 residues in the CDR3. Germline assignment: CDR1 DFQATT and CDR2 SNEGSKA (reference sequence). With V trimmed by 1 base and J by 0 bases, 5 bases remained unmatched. The covered CDR3 bases are TGCAGTGCTAGAGGGACTAGCGGGAGGAGGAGCTCCTACAATGAG. Its translation: CSARGTSGRRSSYNE. The CDR3 in its entirety is CSARGTSGRRSSYNEQFF.

Comments on this clone: Read sequence stops 3 residues before the CDR3 end, and the germline J gene provides the missing end. Other DNA sequences in the same sample also yield this CDR3. The rearrangement uses TRBV18 and TRBJ2-3; TRBD2 matches 7 bases. V trimming: 6 bases; J trimming: 5 bases; junction bases outside the gene matches: 8. The germline CDR1 and CDR2 sequences are KGHSH and LQKENI. This CDR3 contains 14 residues. The CDR3 region is CASSQAGVRDTQYF. The sequenced part of the CDR3 DNA is TGTGCCAGCTCTCAGGCGGGGGTTCGAGATACG. Variable domain in full (rest from reference TRBV18 and TRBJ2-3): NAGVMQNPRHLVRRRGQEARLRCSPMKGHSHVYWYRQLPEEGLKFMVYLQKENIIDESGMPKERFSAEFPKEGPSILRIQQVVRGDSAAYFCASSQAGVRDTQYFGPGTRLTVL.

This clone was recorded many times. The read falls 3 residues short of the CDR3 end, and the missing part is taken from the germline J gene. J is TRBJ1-1 and V is TRBV20-1; 8 bases are a match to TRBD1. With 6 bases clipped from V and 3 bases from J, the junction kept 15 bases outside the gene matches. Germline V lookup: CDR1 DFQATT, CDR2 SNEGSKA (reference sequence). The CDR3 runs 16 residues. CDR3 protein: CSAKSHGTGTYTEAFF. The covered CDR3 bases are TGCAGTGCCAAGTCGCATGGGACAGGAACATACACTGAA.

This clone was recorded a few times. Being one base from a much bigger clone, this may be a read error. The CDR3 goes on 3 residues after the read ends, and that part is filled in from the germline J gene. This CDR3 is also generated by other DNA sequences in the sample. The chain employs TRBV2 and TRBJ1-1, with 7 positions matching TRBD1. V gave up 4 bases and J gave up 5 bases; unmatched junction bases: 4. The length of the CDR3 is 13 residues. Looked up from germline, CDR1 is SNHLY and CDR2 is FYNNEI. The CDR3 region is CASSADRDTEAFF. Incomplete CDR3 DNA: TGTGCCAGCAGTGCTGACAGGGATACTGAA.

Ten or more counts support this clone. This CDR3 reads CASSFSSTGELFF. The CDR3 bases that were read are TGTGCCAGCAGCTTCAGTTCGACCGGGGAG. This chain connects TRBV7-2 to TRBJ2-2; D unclear. The CDR3 end is not reached by the read, which stops 3 residues before it; the germline J gene fills it in. The CDR3 is 13 residues long. CDR1 SGHTA and CDR2 FQGNSA come from the germline V gene. Trimming shortened V by 3 bases and J by 5 bases, and 7 bases separated the two germline ends.

This clone has at least ten counts. The CDR3 sequence is CASSPRLAGSYEQYF. The sequenced CDR3 bases are TGCGCCAGCAGCCCCCGACTAGCGGGTTCCTACGAG. The chain links TRBV4-1 to TRBJ2-7, with 10 positions matching TRBD2. The read comes to an end 3 residues before the CDR3 does, leaving the germline J gene to fill in the end. V lost 4 bases to trimming and J lost 1 base; unmatched junction nucleotides: 4. Germline V CDR1 and CDR2: MGHRA, YSYEKL. The CDR3 extends over 15 amino acids.

This clone was seen at least ten times. CDR3 amino acids: CASSERETQYF. The covered CDR3 bases are TGTGCCAGCAGTGAACGGGAGACC. The chain employs TRBV2 and TRBJ2-5, with unresolved D. The DNA ends 3 residues before the CDR3 does, and the rest of the CDR3 is filled in from the germline J gene. V lost 2 bases and J 5 bases, leaving 3 bases between the germline ends. The CDR3 contains 11 residues. Germline CDR1 and CDR2: SNHLY and FYNNEI.

This clone was seen at least ten times. The sequence runs out 3 residues before the end of the CDR3; the remainder is reconstructed from the germline J gene. The rearrangement uses TRBV2 and TRBJ2-3; a possible D gene is TRBD2 (6 bases). This CDR3 has 14 amino acids. V was clipped by 5 bases and J by 2 bases, with 11 bases between them. Germline V gene sequence: CDR1 SNHLY, CDR2 FYNNEI. The CDR3 protein is CASSTGTFTDTQYF. The part of the CDR3 DNA that was read is TGTGCCAGCAGTACCGGGACTTTCACAGATACG.

This clone came up many times. CDR3 region: CASSIKGTGFNEAFF. The DNA read from the CDR3 is TGTGCCAGTAGTATTAAAGGGACAGGATTTAATGAA. This chain uses TRBV19 with TRBJ1-1, with 8 positions matching TRBD1. The CDR3 end lies 3 residues beyond the end of the read and is filled in from the germline J gene. The J segment lost 7 bases and the V segment lost 3 bases, leaving 10 bases of the junction unmatched. The CDR3 consists of 15 residues. In germline, CDR1 is LNHDA, CDR2 SQIVND (reference sequence).